The rows below give T cell receptor beta chains drawn from one sample of a study of shared clonotypes between healthy human individuals. This table comes from immunoSEQ multiplex PCR, and its TCRdb copy is limited to in-frame clones, with some not included. Of 800,000 to 1,200,000 clones listed, approximately 80% are singletons. Material for sequencing was memory CD4+ T cells from PBMCs. These receptors came from a man in his late teens or twenties in good health. Some clones in this sample may be carry-over from other donors' samples. Both conserved end residues are part of each CDR3.

v_gene	CDR3aa
TRBV28	CASSTISGGKAEKLFF
TRBV6-1	CASSSWGQAPNEQFF
TRBV9	CASSLAGHSNEQFF
TRBV9	CASSVASGVSYNEQFF
TRBV2	CASSSPAYWTSGIGNEQFF
TRBV28	CATTGTRNTGELFF
TRBV2	CASILGRGNEKLFF
TRBV29-1	CSVALRGPEDEQYF
TRBV10-3	CATLRDPTMNTEAFF
TRBV6-1	CASSENRGNTIYF
TRBV18	CASSPTGDTQYF
TRBV5-1	CASSLQGLAGHNEQFF
TRBV7-3	CASSSLPFGSTEAFF
TRBV7-9	CASSSSSSYEQYF
TRBV4-2	CASSQDPGRGDEKLFF
TRBV15	CATSLGTGGPIGETQYF
TRBV7-9	CASSLNWAAGSGFAHGYTF
TRBV5-4	CASSLAAQHNEQFF
TRBV28	CASSSGTGVFRRPYEQYF
TRBV11-2	CASSLSAGTYEQYF
TRBV6-6	CATVRGLNTDTQYF
TRBV7-3	CASSLTHSSGRYGYTF
TRBV11-1	CASSLGQGVDTETQYF
TRBV5-1	CASRLSGLTGELFF
TRBV11-3	CASSLGLVGLTDTQYF
TRBV28	CASRTGDRGYGYTF
TRBV11-2	CASSFRWRREISYNEQFF
TRBV4-1	CASSQGVIAGGSQETQYF
TRBV5-1	CASSLGPGGELFF
TRBV6-1	CASITGGYNEQFF
TRBV28	CASSPLQGLYGYTF
TRBV5-6	CASSLDGRGPYNEQFF
TRBV9	CASSEGGTASYEQYF
TRBV21-1	CASSAHRGLAGYTF
TRBV5-1	CASSFSGDDGYTF
TRBV9	CASSVAGTADTQYF
TRBV19	CASSILLGNIQYF